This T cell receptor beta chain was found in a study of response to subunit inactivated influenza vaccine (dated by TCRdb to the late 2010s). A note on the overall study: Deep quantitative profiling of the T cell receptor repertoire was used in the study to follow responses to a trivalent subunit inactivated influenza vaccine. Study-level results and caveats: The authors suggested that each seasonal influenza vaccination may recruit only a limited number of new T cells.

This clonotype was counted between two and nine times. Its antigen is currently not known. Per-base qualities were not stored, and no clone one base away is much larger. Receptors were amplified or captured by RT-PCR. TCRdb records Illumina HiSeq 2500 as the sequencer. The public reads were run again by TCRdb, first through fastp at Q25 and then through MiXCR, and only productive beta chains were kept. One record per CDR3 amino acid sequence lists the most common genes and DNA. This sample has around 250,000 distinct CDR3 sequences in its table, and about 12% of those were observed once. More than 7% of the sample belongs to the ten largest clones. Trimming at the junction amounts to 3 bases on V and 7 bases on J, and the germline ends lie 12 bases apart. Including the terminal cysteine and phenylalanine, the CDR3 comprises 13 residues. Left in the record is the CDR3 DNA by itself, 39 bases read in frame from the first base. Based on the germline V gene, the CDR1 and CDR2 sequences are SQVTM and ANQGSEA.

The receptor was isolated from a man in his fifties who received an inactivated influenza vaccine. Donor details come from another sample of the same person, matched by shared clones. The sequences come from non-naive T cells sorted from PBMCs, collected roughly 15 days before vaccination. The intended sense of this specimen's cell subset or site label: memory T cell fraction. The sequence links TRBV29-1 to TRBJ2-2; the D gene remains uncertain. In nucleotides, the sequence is TGCAGCGTTGAGGTCAACTCAAGCGGGGAGCTGTTTTTT. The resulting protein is CSVEVNSSGELFF.